A single sample gave rise to the 12 T cell receptor beta chains below, sequenced in a study of cytomegalovirus exposure and HLA in healthy donors. The PCR ran on 60 Vbeta and 13 Jbeta primers. Profiling relied on immunoSEQ multiplex PCR, and the TCRdb table lists in-frame clones only, not all of them. The sample comprises around 160,000 clones, 68% of which are singletons, and around 4.5% rests with the top ten. The sequenced sample consisted of PBMCs. The source of these receptors is a woman aged 18-29 years in good health and CMV-seropositive.

In this sample, this clone turned up once. J is TRBJ2-3 and V is TRBV14, with D possibly TRBD2 on 5 matching bases. The CDR3 runs to 13 residues. V shed 2 bases and J shed 5 bases, with 8 bases lying between them. Germline loops: CDR1 SGHDN, CDR2 FVKESK. The CDR3 loop reads CASSQNGGDTQYF. The CDR3 DNA sequence: TGTGCCAGCAGCCAAAACGGAGGAGATACGCAGTATTTT.

This clone appeared a few times. The gene calls are TRBV12-5 and TRBJ1-5, with 9 bases matching TRBD1. The junction had 5 bases not matched to a gene; V was cut back by 7 bases and J by 7 bases. Germline V gives CDR1 LGHNT, CDR2 FRNRAP. CDR3 size: 13 residues. CDR3 protein: CASAQDRGQPQHF. CDR3 coding DNA: TGTGCTAGTGCCCAGGACAGGGGACAGCCCCAGCATTTT. The complete variable domain, with remaining parts taken from reference TRBV12-5 and TRBJ1-5, reads DARVTQTPRHKVTEMGQEVTMRCQPILGHNTVFWYRQTMMQGLELLAYFRNRAPLDDSGMPKDRFSAEMPDATLATLKIQPSEPRDSAVYFCASAQDRGQPQHFGDGTRLSIL.

The V gene is TRBV29-1, the J gene TRBJ1-1; 7 bases are shared with TRBD1. The CDR3 is made up of 14 amino acids. Germline V CDR1 and CDR2: SQVTM, ANQGSEA. With V trimmed by 7 bases and J by 0 bases, 8 bases remained unmatched. The CDR3 protein is CSGGTAFMNTEAFF. CDR3 coding DNA: TGCAGCGGTGGGACAGCCTTCATGAACACTGAAGCTTTCTTT.

This clone occurred a few times. CDR3 in DNA: TGTGCCAGCAGTTCCGCCGAGGGTACAGATACGCAGTATTTT. It encodes CASSSAEGTDTQYF. This chain links TRBV27 with TRBJ2-3; maybe TRBD2 (5 bases). The CDR3 length is 14 residues. V lost 4 bases and J 3 bases, leaving 11 bases between the germline ends. Germline values: CDR1 MNHEY, CDR2 SMNVEV (reference sequence).

The rearrangement links TRBV15 to TRBJ2-1, with TRBD2 matching over 15 bases. V lost 5 bases, J lost 7 bases, and 6 bases stayed unmatched. There are 16 residues in the CDR3. The germline V gene encodes CDR1 LNHNV and CDR2 YYDKDF (reference sequence). The CDR3 spells CATSGGTSGGNNEQFF. DNA for the CDR3: TGTGCCACCAGCGGGGGGACTAGCGGGGGGAATAATGAGCAGTTCTTC.

V usage is TRBV5-1 and J usage is TRBJ1-2; 10 bases agree with TRBD1. The CDR3 contains 18 residues. CDR1 SGHRS and CDR2 YFSETQ come from the germline V gene. V lost 2 bases to trimming and J lost 1 base; unmatched junction nucleotides: 11. The CDR3 region is CASSLLPGQGMGNYGYTF. In DNA, the CDR3 is TGCGCCAGCAGCTTACTACCGGGACAGGGGATGGGTAACTATGGCTACACCTTC.

V usage is TRBV5-1 and J usage is TRBJ2-1, with TRBD2 matching 11 bases. J gave up 7 bases and V 3 bases, and 3 bases lay outside the gene matches. This CDR3 region has 14 residues. The germline CDR1 and CDR2 sequences are SGHRS and YFSETQ. The CDR3 DNA reads as TGCGCCAGCAGCTACGGGACTAGCGGTAATGAGCAGTTCTTC. Translation: CASSYGTSGNEQFF.

The chain employs TRBV28 and TRBJ2-2, with a weak D call TRBD2 (6 bases). This CDR3 is built from 15 residues. Per the germline V gene, CDR1 is MDHEN and CDR2 is SYDVKM. Deletions cut 6 bases from V and 1 base from J, with 12 bases between. CDR3 in amino acids: CASRGGDLNTGELFF. CDR3 DNA: TGTGCCAGCAGAGGAGGGGATTTGAACACCGGGGAGCTGTTTTTT.

The chain combines TRBV11-2 with TRBJ1-5, with 9 nucleotides matching TRBD1. CDR3 length equals 14 residues. Per germline, CDR1 SGHAT and CDR2 FQNNGV. The V segment lost 1 base and the J segment 5 bases; nucleotides outside the gene matches: 0. CDR3 sequence (DNA): TGTGCCAGCAGCTTAGGACAGGGGGATCAGCCCCAGCATTTT. This encodes CASSLGQGDQPQHF.

The chain employs TRBV5-6 and TRBJ2-3, with D tentatively TRBD2 (5 bases). The V and J ends lost 0 bases and 0 bases respectively, with 8 bases between them. The CDR3 spans 15 residues. The V gene's germline CDR1 is SGHDT and CDR2 YYEEEE. In nucleotides, the CDR3 is TGTGCCAGCAGCTTGGTATGGACTAGCACAGATACGCAGTATTTT. This gives the protein CASSLVWTSTDTQYF. Supplemented by reference TRBV5-6 and TRBJ2-3, the full variable domain reads DAGVTQSPTHLIKTRGQQVTLRCSPKSGHDTVSWYQQALGQGPQFIFQYYEEEERQRGNFPDRFSGHQFPNYSSELNVNALLLGDSALYLCASSLVWTSTDTQYFGPGTRLTVL.

This chain connects TRBV7-2 to TRBJ1-1, with D unresolved. The V and J ends lost 4 bases and 6 bases respectively, with 12 bases between them. The CDR3 length is 13 residues. The germline gives CDR1 SGHTA, CDR2 FQGNSA. The DNA of the CDR3 is TGTGCCAGCAGCTCGGGAGGAGGTGCTGAAGCTTTCTTT. It is translated as CASSSGGGAEAFF.

The chain uses TRBV19 and TRBJ2-7, with 7 bases lining up with TRBD2. CDR3 size: 13 residues. The ends lost 5 bases at V and 3 bases at J; junction bases unmatched: 4. Germline V gives CDR1 LNHDA, CDR2 SQIVND (reference sequence). The CDR3 spells CASSGTIFYEQYF. In nucleotides, the CDR3 is TGTGCCAGTAGTGGGACTATTTTCTACGAGCAGTACTTC.